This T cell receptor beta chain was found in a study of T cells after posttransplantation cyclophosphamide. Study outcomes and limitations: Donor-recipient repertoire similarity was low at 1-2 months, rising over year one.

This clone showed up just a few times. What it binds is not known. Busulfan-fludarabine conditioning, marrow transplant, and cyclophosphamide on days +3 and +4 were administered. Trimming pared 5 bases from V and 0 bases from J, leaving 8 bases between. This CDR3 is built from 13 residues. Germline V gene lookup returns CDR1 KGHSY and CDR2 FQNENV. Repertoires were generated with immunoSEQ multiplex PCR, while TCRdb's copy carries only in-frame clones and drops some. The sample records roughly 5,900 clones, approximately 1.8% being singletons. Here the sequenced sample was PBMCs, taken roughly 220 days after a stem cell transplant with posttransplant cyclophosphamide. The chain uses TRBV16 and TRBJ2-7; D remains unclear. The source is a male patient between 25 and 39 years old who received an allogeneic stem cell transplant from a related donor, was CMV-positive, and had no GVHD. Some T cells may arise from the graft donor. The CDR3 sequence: CASSVRGSYEQYF. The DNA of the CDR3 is TGTGCCAGCAGCGTTCGCGGCTCCTACGAGCAGTACTTC.